The rows below give T cell receptor beta chains drawn from one sample of a study of T cells expressing NK-cell markers. TCRdb reworked the 5' RACE reads into one entry per CDR3 protein, no DNA. Its table lists about 370,000 distinct CDR3 sequences. Sequencing was done on a sample of blood T cells: a sorted CD56 or NKG2C T cell subset, CD4+ or CD8+ T cells, or bulk PBMC T cells (not recorded which). The receptors were sampled from a woman aged 45-65 years in good health. CDR3s include the opening cysteine and the closing phenylalanine or tryptophan.

v_call	j_call	cdr3_aa
TRBV2	TRBJ2-4	CASDEWENIQYF
TRBV18	TRBJ2-1	CASSPRDRGTREQFF
TRBV28	TRBJ1-5	CASSPRQDNQPQHF
TRBV28	TRBJ2-1	CASNQPGLSYNEQFF
TRBV6-5	TRBJ2-1	CASSYRAGVNEQFF
TRBV12-3/TRBV12-4	TRBJ2-3	CASSIDRGSISTQYF
TRBV14	TRBJ2-7	CASSQDVGWDEQYF
TRBV7-7	TRBJ2-2	CASSYKQTGELFF
TRBV7-2	TRBJ1-2	CASSFKGGGQLYGYTF
TRBV4-2	TRBJ2-2	CASSQDWRVGTGELFF
TRBV6-5	TRBJ2-3	CASSAQGALPDTQYF
TRBV7-3	TRBJ2-1	CASSRTGSVNEQFF
TRBV6-5	TRBJ2-3	CASSLSGSGKDTQYF
TRBV12-3/TRBV12-4	TRBJ2-1	CASLEGEASEQFF
TRBV24-1	TRBJ1-4	CATTTGGLNEKLFF
TRBV20-1	TRBJ2-1	CSARPRTSASYNEQFF
TRBV27	TRBJ2-1	CASTGRRIANNEQFF
TRBV12-3/TRBV12-4	TRBJ2-2	CASSPRPPGLSGELFF
TRBV29-1	TRBJ2-3	CSVDRMGGSNTDTQYF
TRBV6-6	TRBJ2-3	CASSHVSHTDTQYF
TRBV4-1	TRBJ2-3	CASSQEGRGQDTQYF
TRBV12-3/TRBV12-4	TRBJ1-2	CASSQGRGYTF
TRBV24-1	TRBJ2-3	CATSPSANTQYF
TRBV5-1	TRBJ2-7	CASSLTTSGRNGEQYF
TRBV20-1	TRBJ2-1	CSAETGIYNEQFF
TRBV12-3/TRBV12-4	TRBJ1-2	CASSPTGQVNYGYTF
TRBV12-3/TRBV12-4	TRBJ2-1	CASSFLAGVNEQFF
TRBV6-6	TRBJ2-4	CASSPRLAGAGQNIQYF
TRBV5-1	TRBJ2-1	CASTPDGSPEQFF
TRBV12-3/TRBV12-4	TRBJ1-2	CASSLHQAETF
TRBV12-3/TRBV12-4	TRBJ2-5	CASRATGELGETQYF
TRBV3-1	TRBJ2-2	CASSHTSGRLNGELFF
TRBV9	TRBJ2-1	CASSPGTGVSNEQFF
TRBV20-1	TRBJ1-1	CSAPGQVLTEAFF
TRBV10-3	TRBJ2-7	CAISRSDTYEQYF
TRBV28	TRBJ2-3	CASKEQGTDTQYF
TRBV9	TRBJ1-6	CASSPTGQGNSPLHF
TRBV7-2	TRBJ2-3	CASSLAQEAEQYF
TRBV2	TRBJ2-2	CASSENLGTGGPNTGELFF
TRBV6-5	TRBJ2-2	CASRPPGTNTGELFF
TRBV5-1	TRBJ2-4	CASSPGYLENIQYF
TRBV10-2	TRBJ2-1	CASNPASSYNEQFF
TRBV20-1	TRBJ2-3	CSAIAEAGTDTQYF
TRBV19	TRBJ1-2	CASSWGLANYGYTF
TRBV14	TRBJ2-1	CASSQEAPPYNEQFF
TRBV4-1	TRBJ2-4	CASSHAGQGVENIQYF
TRBV7-9	TRBJ2-1	CASRTTTLEQFF
TRBV24-1	TRBJ2-5	CATRQGAQETQYF
TRBV10-3	TRBJ1-5	CASGDYSNQPQHF